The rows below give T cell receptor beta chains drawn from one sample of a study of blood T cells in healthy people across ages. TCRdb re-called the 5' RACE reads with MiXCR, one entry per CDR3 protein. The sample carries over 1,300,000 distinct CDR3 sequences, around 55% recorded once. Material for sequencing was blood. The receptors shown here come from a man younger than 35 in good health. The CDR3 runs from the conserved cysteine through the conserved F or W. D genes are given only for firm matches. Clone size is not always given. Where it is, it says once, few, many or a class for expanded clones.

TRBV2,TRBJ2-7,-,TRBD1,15,TGTGCCAGCACTTCCCCCCGACAGGGGCCCTACGAGCAGTACTTC,CASTSPRQGPYEQYF
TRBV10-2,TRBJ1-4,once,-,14,TGTGCCAGCAGTTACCCCGGACGGAATGAAAAACTGTTTTTT,CASSYPGRNEKLFF
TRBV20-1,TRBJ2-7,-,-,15,TGCAGTGCCTCCTCCAACGAGGCAGCCTTCTACGAGCAGTACTTC,CSASSNEAAFYEQYF
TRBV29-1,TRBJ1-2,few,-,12,TGCAGCGTTGCCGGGCAGAACTATGGCTACACCTTC,CSVAGQNYGYTF
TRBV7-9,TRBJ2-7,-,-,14,TGTGCCAGCGGCCGGGACACTTCTTCCTACGAGCAGTACTTC,CASGRDTSSYEQYF
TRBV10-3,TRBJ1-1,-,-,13,TGTGCCATCAGGTCTTCCCAGAACACTGAAGCTTTCTTT,CAIRSSQNTEAFF
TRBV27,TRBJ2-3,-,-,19,TGTGCCAGCAGTCTGCTACCAACCCCAACGGGGGGCATATCAGATACGCAGTATTTT,CASSLLPTPTGGISDTQYF
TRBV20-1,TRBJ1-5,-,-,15,TGCAGTGCTAGAGCAGGGACCGGGGGCAATCAGCCCCAGCATTTT,CSARAGTGGNQPQHF
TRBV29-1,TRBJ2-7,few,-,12,TGCAGCGTCAAGACAGGACCCTACGAGCAGTACTTC,CSVKTGPYEQYF
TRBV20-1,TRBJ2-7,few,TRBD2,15,TGCAGTGCTACTAACCGACTAGCGGGTGATAGCGAGCAGTACTTC,CSATNRLAGDSEQYF
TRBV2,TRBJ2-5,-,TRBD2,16,TGTGCCAGCAGTGAGTGGACTAGCGGGAGTCTGGAGACCCAGTACTTC,CASSEWTSGSLETQYF
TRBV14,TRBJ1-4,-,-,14,TGTGCCAGCAGCCAAGAGTCAACTAATGAAAAACTGTTTTTT,CASSQESTNEKLFF
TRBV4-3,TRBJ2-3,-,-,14,TGCGCCAGCAGCCAAGGAGGGGGGGTAGATACGCAGTATTTT,CASSQGGGVDTQYF
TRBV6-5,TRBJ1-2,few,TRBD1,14,TGTGCCAGCAGTTACGGGGGACAGGGGCCGAGCTACACCTTC,CASSYGGQGPSYTF
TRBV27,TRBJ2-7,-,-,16,TGTGCCAGCAGAGGCCAAGCGGGACAGGTAACCTACGAGCAGTACTTC,CASRGQAGQVTYEQYF
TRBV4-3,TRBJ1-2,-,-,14,TGCGCCAGCAGCCAAGATCCAACAAGCTATGGCTACACCTTC,CASSQDPTSYGYTF
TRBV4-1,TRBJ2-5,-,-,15,TGCGCCAGCAGCCAATACGAACGGAACCAAGAGACCCAGTACTTC,CASSQYERNQETQYF
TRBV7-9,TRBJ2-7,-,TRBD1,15,TGTGCCAGCAGCTTGTCCTCGACAGGGGCCTACGAGCAGTACTTC,CASSLSSTGAYEQYF
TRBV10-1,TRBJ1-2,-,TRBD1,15,TGCGCCAGCAGTGAGTCGGGACAGGAATACTATGGCTACACCTTC,CASSESGQEYYGYTF
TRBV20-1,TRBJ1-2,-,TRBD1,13,TGCAGTGCTGGACAGGGATCGCGGTATGGCTACACCTTC,CSAGQGSRYGYTF
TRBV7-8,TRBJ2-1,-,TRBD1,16,TGTGCCAGCAGCTCAGGGTCCGGGACAGGGAAGGATGAGCAGTTCTTC,CASSSGSGTGKDEQFF
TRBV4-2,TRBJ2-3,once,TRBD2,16,TGTGCCAGCAGCTTATCCGGGACTACCCTAACAGGTACGCAGTATTTT,CASSLSGTTLTGTQYF
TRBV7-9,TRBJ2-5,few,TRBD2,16,TGTGCCAGCAGCTTAGGATTCGGGGGGGCTGGAGAGACCCAGTACTTT,CASSLGFGGAGETQYF
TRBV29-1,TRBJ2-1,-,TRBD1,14,TGCAGCGTTGTATTCCAGGGGGCAAGGAATGAGCAGTTCTTC,CSVVFQGARNEQFF
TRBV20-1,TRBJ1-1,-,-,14,TGCAGTGGGGTCCGGGCACTGGGGGACACTGAAGCTTTCTTT,CSGVRALGDTEAFF
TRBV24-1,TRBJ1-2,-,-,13,TGTGCCACCAGTGTAGGCACTAACTATGGCTACACCTTC,CATSVGTNYGYTF
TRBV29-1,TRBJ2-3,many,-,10,TGCAGCGTTGATGTAGATACGCAGTATTTT,CSVDVDTQYF
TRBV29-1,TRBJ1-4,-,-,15,TGCAGCGTTGTTCCTTCACCGGGGGTTAATGAAAAACTGTTTTTT,CSVVPSPGVNEKLFF
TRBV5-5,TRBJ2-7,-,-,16,TGTGCCAGCAGCTTGGACAGTGGGTTCCTTACGTACGAGCAGTACTTC,CASSLDSGFLTYEQYF
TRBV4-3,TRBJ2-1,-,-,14,TGCGCCAGCAGCCAAGAATCTAGATCACCCCATCAGTTATTC,CASSQESRSPHQLF
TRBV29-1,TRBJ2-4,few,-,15,TGCAGCGTGGTTTTCGTGGGACTAGCCAAAAACATTCAGTACTTC,CSVVFVGLAKNIQYF
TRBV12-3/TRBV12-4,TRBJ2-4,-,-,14,TGTGCCAACACCCTGGGGGCAGCCAAAAACATTCAGTACTTC,CANTLGAAKNIQYF
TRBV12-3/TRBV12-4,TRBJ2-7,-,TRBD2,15,TGTGCCAGCAGTTTAGGTCCTAGCGGGAGGTACGAGCAGTACTTC,CASSLGPSGRYEQYF
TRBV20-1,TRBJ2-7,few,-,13,TGCAGTGCTAGAGGAGGACTACCTCGCGAGCAGTACTTC,CSARGGLPREQYF
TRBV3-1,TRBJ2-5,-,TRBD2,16,TGTGCCAGCAGCCAAGATCTAGCGGGACGCCAAGAGACCCAGTACTTC,CASSQDLAGRQETQYF
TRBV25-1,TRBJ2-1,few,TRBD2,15,TGTGCCAGCAGTCTCGCGACTAGCGGAGAGAATGAGCAGTTCTTC,CASSLATSGENEQFF
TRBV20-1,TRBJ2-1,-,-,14,TGCAGTACAGCGAGCGGATACCTTATCAATGAGCAGTTCTTC,CSTASGYLINEQFF
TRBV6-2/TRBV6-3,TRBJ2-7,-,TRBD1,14,TGTGCCAGCAGTCCGCCGGGGACAGGCGGCGAGCAGTACTTC,CASSPPGTGGEQYF
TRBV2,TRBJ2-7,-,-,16,TGTGCCAGCAGTGCGCCCCCGGGAAGCTACTCCTACGAGCAGTACTTC,CASSAPPGSYSYEQYF
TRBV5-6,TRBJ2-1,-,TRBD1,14,TGTGCCAGCTCACCTAGGACAGGGAGGAATGAGCAGTTCTTC,CASSPRTGRNEQFF
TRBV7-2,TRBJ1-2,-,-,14,TGTGCCAGCAGCTCGGGGGAAGGGTGGTATGGCTACACCTTC,CASSSGEGWYGYTF
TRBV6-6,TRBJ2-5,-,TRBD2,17,TGTGCCAGCAGTTACTCGCCTAGCGGGGGGGCCGAAGAGACCCAGTACTTC,CASSYSPSGGAEETQYF
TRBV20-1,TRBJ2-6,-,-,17,TGCAGTGCTAGAAGTTGGGGGTCCTACTCTGGGGCCAACGTCCTGACTTTC,CSARSWGSYSGANVLTF
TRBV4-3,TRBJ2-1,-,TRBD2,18,TGCGCCAGCAGCCAGAGGACTAGCGGGGTTGCAGCTATCAATGAGCAGTTCTTC,CASSQRTSGVAAINEQFF
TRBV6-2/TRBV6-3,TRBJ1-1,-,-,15,TGTGCCAGCAGTTATTCCCAGGTGGGGGACACTGAAGCTTTCTTT,CASSYSQVGDTEAFF
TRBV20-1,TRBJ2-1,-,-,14,TGCAGTGCTCCTCCAGGTGAGAATTTTGTGGAGCAGTTCTTC,CSAPPGENFVEQFF
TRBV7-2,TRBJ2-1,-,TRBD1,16,TGTGCCAGCAGCCGGGACAGGGCAAGCTCCTACAATGAGCAGTTCTTC,CASSRDRASSYNEQFF
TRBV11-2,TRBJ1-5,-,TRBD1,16,TGTGCCCGGTTGGACAGGAAGAATTATAGCAATCAGCCCCAGCATTTT,CARLDRKNYSNQPQHF